What follows are 19 T cell receptor beta chains derived from one specimen sequenced in a study of T cells in Graves' hyperthyroidism and ophthalmopathy. The TCR beta CDR3 regions underwent amplification using RNA transcripts as the source. The HTBI primer set was used in a first-round RT-PCR of the TCR CDR3. TCRdb recomputed calls from the multiplex PCR reads with MiXCR, one row per CDR3 protein. The sample lists about 590,000 distinct CDR3 sequences, 15% to 19% seen once, with under 7.5% in the top ten. Input material: blood. Receptor source: a woman aged 25 to 39 with Graves' hyperthyroidism.

This rearrangement joins TRBV18 to TRBJ1-6, with TRBD1 matching over 7 bases. This CDR3 comprises 15 residues. After removal of 6 bases from V and 4 bases from J, the junction contained 6 bases not matched to a gene. The germline V gene has CDR1 KGHSH and CDR2 LQKENI. The CDR3 nucleotides read TGTGCCAGCTCGCAAATGGGACAGTATAATTCACCCCTCCACTTT. Its protein product is CASSQMGQYNSPLHF.

J is TRBJ2-3 and V is TRBV6-1; no firm D call. Germline V gene data show CDR1 as MNHNS and CDR2 as SASEGT. Trimming took off 4 bases at V and 0 bases at J, with 11 bases between the two ends. This CDR3 has 15 amino acids. CDR3 in amino acids: CASSGGQLSTDTQYF. The CDR3 region has the DNA TGTGCCAGCAGTGGTGGCCAGCTAAGCACAGATACGCAGTATTTT.

This clonotype was found a few times. The rearrangement links TRBV5-1 to TRBJ1-2; perhaps TRBD1 as D (6 bases). Germline V gives CDR1 SGHRS, CDR2 YFSETQ. The CDR3 length is 20 residues. V lost 0 bases and J lost 0, with 24 bases in between. The CDR3 nucleotides read TGCGCCAGCAGCTTGGAAGGCCCTGGGGGGGCCCTCGTAGCTAACTATGGCTACACCTTC. Its protein product is CASSLEGPGGALVANYGYTF.

In this sample, this clonotype turned up a few times. The chain links TRBV19 to TRBJ1-1; no clear D gene. The germline V gene has CDR1 LNHDA and CDR2 SQIVND (reference sequence). Trimming shortened V by 3 bases and J by 4 bases, and 9 bases separated the two germline ends. The CDR3 extends over 13 amino acids. The CDR3 spells CASSISVGTEAFF. CDR3 DNA: TGTGCCAGTAGTATCTCCGTGGGCACTGAAGCTTTCTTT.

The chain couples TRBV20-1 to TRBJ2-7; D is uncertain. This CDR3 has 11 amino acids. V lost 2 bases to trimming and J lost 4 bases, with 6 bases between them. Germline V lookup: CDR1 DFQATT, CDR2 SNEGSKA (reference sequence). Written as DNA, the CDR3 is TGCAGTGCTAGAACCAATTACGAGCAGTACTTC. This gives the protein CSARTNYEQYF.

This clonotype was counted only a few times. V is TRBV20-1 and J is TRBJ2-2; 8 nucleotides align to TRBD2. The length of the CDR3 is 16 residues. In germline, CDR1 is DFQATT, CDR2 SNEGSKA (reference sequence). The V and J ends lost 0 bases and 6 bases, in that order; junction bases with no gene match: 9. CDR3 bases: TGCAGTGCTAGAGATCGAAGCGGGAGTTTCTCCGGGGAGCTGTTTTTT. Translating it yields CSARDRSGSFSGELFF.

V is TRBV7-9 and J is TRBJ2-7; 8 positions agree with TRBD1. Germline V gene lookup returns CDR1 SEHNR and CDR2 FQNEAQ (reference sequence). The CDR3 runs to 15 residues. J gave up 1 base and V 5 bases, and 7 bases lay outside the gene matches. CDR3 in amino acids: CASSEDREFSYEQYF. In nucleotides, the CDR3 is TGTGCCAGCAGCGAGGACAGGGAATTTTCCTACGAGCAGTACTTC.

This clonotype was detected ten times or more. The J gene is TRBJ1-1, the V gene TRBV7-2; D is unresolved. V was clipped by 1 base and J by 2 bases, with 8 bases between them. Germline CDR1 is SGHTA and CDR2 is FQGNSA. The CDR3 has 14 amino acids. CDR3 residues: CASSLDPVNTEAFF. In DNA form, the CDR3 reads TGTGCCAGCAGCTTAGATCCAGTTAACACTGAAGCTTTCTTT.

This clonotype was seen ten or more times. The chain joins TRBV28 to TRBJ2-2; D unclear. The CDR3 extends over 12 amino acids. V was shortened by 4 bases and J by 5 bases, with 5 bases between the two germline ends. The V gene's germline CDR1 is MDHEN and CDR2 SYDVKM. The CDR3 DNA is TGTGCCAGCAGTTGGGGAACCGGGGAGCTGTTTTTT. It is translated as CASSWGTGELFF.

This clonotype turned up a few times. The chain links TRBV19 to TRBJ2-1; 7 bases match TRBD2. CDR3 length: 19 residues. V dropped 11 bases and J dropped 0; count of bases not matched to a gene: 22. Germline CDR1 is LNHDA and CDR2 is SQIVND (reference sequence). The CDR3 DNA reads TGTGCCTCCAGTACAATAGGGAGTAGCGGGTCCGCCTCCTACAATGAGCAGTTCTTC. It is translated as CASSTIGSSGSASYNEQFF.

The CDR3 DNA reads TGCAGCGTTGAAGATCAAGATGAGGGGCCCAATGGCTACACCTTC. Amino acid sequence: CSVEDQDEGPNGYTF. The V gene is TRBV29-1, the J gene TRBJ1-2, with TRBD1 as a possible D gene (5 bases). The ends were cut back, 0 bases at V and 6 bases at J, with 17 bases in the middle. The CDR3 is made up of 15 amino acids. Germline V gene sequence: CDR1 SQVTM, CDR2 ANQGSEA. Using reference TRBV29-1 and TRBJ1-2 for the parts outside the CDR3, the full variable domain is SAVISQKPSRDICQRGTSLTIQCQVDSQVTMMFWYRQQPGQSLTLIATANQGSEATYESGFVIDKFPISRPNLTFSTLTVSNMSPEDSSIYLCSVEDQDEGPNGYTFGSGTRLTVV.

This clonotype was recorded many times. The rearrangement links TRBV6-5 to TRBJ1-1; D remains unclear. Germline V lookup: CDR1 MNHEY, CDR2 SVGAGI. The length of the CDR3 is 12 residues. V was shortened by 1 base and J by 6 bases, with 6 bases between the two germline ends. For the CDR3, the DNA is TGTGCCAGCAGTTACTATGGCGCTGAAGCTTTCTTT. This sequence encodes CASSYYGAEAFF.

Ten or more counts support this clonotype. The chain uses TRBV20-1 and TRBJ2-1, with 10 nucleotides matching TRBD2. Trimming took 5 bases from V and 7 from J; bases not matched to a gene: 11. CDR3 size: 15 residues. Looked up from germline, CDR1 is DFQATT and CDR2 is SNEGSKA (reference sequence). The chain's CDR3 is CSAGLAGDYLNEQFF. CDR3 in DNA: TGCAGTGCTGGGCTAGCGGGAGATTACTTGAATGAGCAGTTCTTC.

This chain's CDR3 is CASSINRDIRYATNEKLFF. The DNA for the CDR3 is TGTGCCAGTAGTATAAACCGGGACATACGCTATGCAACTAATGAAAAACTGTTTTTT. This sequence joins TRBV19 and TRBJ1-4; D perhaps matches TRBD1 (6 bases). The ends were cut back, 2 bases at V and 0 bases at J, with 19 bases in the middle. Germline V gene data show CDR1 as LNHDA and CDR2 as SQIVND (reference sequence). This CDR3 is 19 amino acids long.

The CDR3 DNA is TGTGCCAGCAGCTTAACGGGACTAGCGGGTGAGAATGAGCAGTTCTTC. Its protein product is CASSLTGLAGENEQFF. This chain joins TRBV11-2 and TRBJ2-1, with 12 positions matching TRBD2. V was clipped by 2 bases and J by 7 bases; unmatched bases: 6. Germline V gene lookup returns CDR1 SGHAT and CDR2 FQNNGV. This CDR3 has 16 amino acids.

V gene TRBV9 combines with J gene TRBJ2-2; the D is unclear. With 0 bases removed from V and 6 bases from J, the gap between germline ends came to 15 bases. The CDR3 consists of 16 residues. The germline V gene has CDR1 SGDLS and CDR2 YYNGEE. CDR3 bases: TGTGCCAGCAGCGTAGGTGTCCTTGGGATCGCCGGGGAGCTGTTTTTT. It encodes CASSVGVLGIAGELFF.

The rearrangement joins TRBV5-6 to TRBJ1-4; 7 bases are a match to TRBD1. The germline V gene has CDR1 SGHDT and CDR2 YYEEEE. The CDR3 is 15 residues long. Trimming cost V 3 bases and J 5 bases; bases outside gene matches: 7. The CDR3 bases are TGTGCCAGCAGCTACTACAGGGGAATAAATGAAAAACTGTTTTTT. Translation gives CASSYYRGINEKLFF.

This clonotype occurred many times. CDR3 coding DNA: TGTGCCAGCAGCTTAGGAAAACCACCCCTCCACTTT. This codes for CASSLGKPPLHF. The V gene is TRBV7-8, the J gene TRBJ1-6; D unresolved. The V gene lost 1 base and the J gene lost 11 bases, with 6 bases spanning the gap. This CDR3 contains 12 residues. Germline CDR1 and CDR2: SGHVS and FQNEAQ.

In its sample, this clonotype was seen a few times. This CDR3 is CASSASTGSHQPQHF. In DNA form, the CDR3 reads TGTGCCAGCAGCGCGTCGACAGGGTCTCATCAGCCCCAGCATTTT. V gene TRBV9 combines with J gene TRBJ1-5; 7 nucleotides line up with TRBD1. CDR1 and CDR2 from the germline V gene are SGDLS and YYNGEE. CDR3 length equals 15 residues. J lost 5 bases, V lost 3 bases, and 8 bases had no gene match.